This T cell receptor beta chain was captured in a study of T cells after yellow fever vaccination. On the study more broadly: Libraries from low-cell-number fractions were prepared with the SMART-Seq v4 Ultra Low Input RNA kit. Study results and caveats: The booster saw the reappearance of most primary-vaccination clones (roughly 97% CD4, around 90% CD8). The study found a weaker secondary response that peaked faster, day 5 versus 15. Overlap between CD4 and CD8 compartments was detected for a small share of clonotypes.

The CDR3 sequence is 14 residues long. Trimming removed 0 bases from V and 10 bases from J, with 14 bases in between. Germline V gene lookup returns CDR1 SGHRS and CDR2 YFSETQ. TCRdb re-analysed the 5' RACE reads in MiXCR, keeping a single row per CDR3 protein. The table has 450,000 to 650,000 distinct CDR3 sequences, roughly 13% seen once. To note about this clonotype: Its antigen remains unknown.

This sequence joins TRBV5-1 and TRBJ2-1; D tentatively reads TRBD1 or TRBD2 (6 bases each). The sequences come from PBMCs, collected on the day of the yellow fever booster vaccination. The sequence was obtained from a man younger than 40 who received the YFV17D yellow fever vaccine. The CDR3 loop is CASSLAPGAGEQFF. The CDR3 DNA reads TGCGCCAGCAGCTTGGCCCCGGGGGCGGGAGAGCAGTTCTTC.